These T cell receptor beta chains were read from a single sample in a study of identical twins. TCRdb redid the calling of the 5' RACE reads with MiXCR, one entry per CDR3 protein. The data contain some 660,000 distinct CDR3 sequences, roughly 8% of them singletons. Another study also made use of these data, one on yellow fever vaccine responses in identical twins.

Sequencing was performed on PBMCs. All receptors come from a woman in her late teens or twenties in good health. CDR3s leave out the opening cysteine and the closing phenylalanine or tryptophan. Each record gives: J gene, V gene, CDR3 length, CDR3 protein.

J: TRBJ2-4
V: TRBV7-9
length: 15
CDR3: ASSPRTSGMTKNIQY

J: TRBJ2-1
V: TRBV7-2
length: 14
CDR3: ASSLAPGLGGNEQF

J: TRBJ2-1
V: TRBV20-1
length: 11
CDR3: SARRGPHNEQF

J: TRBJ2-3
V: TRBV28
length: 14
CDR3: ASSFPGGAGPDTQY

J: TRBJ1-1
V: TRBV24-1
length: 14
CDR3: ATSDPKQGVGTEAF

J: TRBJ1-6
V: TRBV2
length: 11
CDR3: ASHRVRDSPLH

J: TRBJ2-5
V: TRBV28
length: 17
CDR3: ASSSPRGGLTSSSETQY

J: TRBJ1-4
V: TRBV27
length: 17
CDR3: ASSLSGVVGHTTNEKLF

J: TRBJ1-1
V: TRBV19
length: 12
CDR3: ASTGRDRGAEAF

J: TRBJ2-2
V: TRBV4-3
length: 17
CDR3: ASSQANTASGILTGELF

J: TRBJ2-3
V: TRBV29-1
length: 11
CDR3: SAGTGGTDTQY

J: TRBJ2-7
V: TRBV3-1
length: 13
CDR3: ASSPGGTNDHEQY

J: TRBJ2-1
V: TRBV5-1
length: 13
CDR3: ASSLTDYNYNEQF

J: TRBJ2-6
V: TRBV9
length: 15
CDR3: ASSETGGASGANVLT

J: TRBJ2-3
V: TRBV9
length: 11
CDR3: ASSVPPVNTQY

J: TRBJ2-2
V: TRBV7-3
length: 12
CDR3: ASSGQPNTGELF

J: TRBJ2-3
V: TRBV4-3
length: 14
CDR3: ASSPRLAPVTDTQY

J: TRBJ2-1
V: TRBV3-1
length: 14
CDR3: ASSQDAGGRVNEQF

J: TRBJ2-2
V: TRBV6-2/TRBV6-3
length: 10
CDR3: ASTPGDIDLF

J: TRBJ1-4
V: TRBV29-1
length: 12
CDR3: SAIIRDRGEKLF

J: TRBJ2-1
V: TRBV5-1
length: 10
CDR3: ASREEGNEQF

J: TRBJ2-7
V: TRBV6-5
length: 13
CDR3: ASSYGGQGRYEQY

J: TRBJ1-5
V: TRBV24-1
length: 13
CDR3: ATRAQGAGNQPQH

J: TRBJ2-1
V: TRBV7-6
length: 14
CDR3: ASSPIYRGGLDEQF

J: TRBJ2-7
V: TRBV3-1
length: 18
CDR3: ASSQTRWTSGGTLPYEQY